This T cell receptor beta chain was captured by sequencing in a study of molecular identifiers for immune sequencing clone quantification. Study conclusions and caveats: Identical TCR molecules that share a barcode could lead to an underestimation of highly expanded clone sizes.

The V segment lost 5 bases and the J segment 6 bases; nucleotides outside the gene matches: 7. From germline, CDR1 is SEHNR and CDR2 FQNEAQ (reference sequence). CDR3 length: 16 residues. TCR libraries were built in bulk with a published protocol and specific TCR primers. TCRdb re-called the PCR reads with MiXCR, one entry per CDR3 protein. The repertoire has roughly 630,000 distinct CDR3 sequences, approximately 24% of them found once; the top ten carry 0.78%. From around 18,000 to 910,000 sorted cells, naive CD8 libraries were generated with 10%, 30% or 50% RNA. Sorted naive CD8 T cells were those defined as CD8+CD4-CCR7+CD45RA+. This clonotype was counted at least ten times. Its antigen remains unidentified.

V is TRBV7-9 and J is TRBJ2-2, with 12 bases that match TRBD2. This sequence originates from a human donor in good health. Some libraries in this study had Jurkat cell RNA spiked in. Source material: naive CD8+ T cells from blood, with Jurkat cell RNA spiked in. Stated subset: FACS-sorted CD8+CD4-CCR7+CD45RA+ naive T cells. The CDR3 region is CASSALAGGTPGELFF. CDR3 bases: TGTGCCAGCAGCGCACTAGCGGGGGGAACCCCCGGGGAGCTGTTTTTT.